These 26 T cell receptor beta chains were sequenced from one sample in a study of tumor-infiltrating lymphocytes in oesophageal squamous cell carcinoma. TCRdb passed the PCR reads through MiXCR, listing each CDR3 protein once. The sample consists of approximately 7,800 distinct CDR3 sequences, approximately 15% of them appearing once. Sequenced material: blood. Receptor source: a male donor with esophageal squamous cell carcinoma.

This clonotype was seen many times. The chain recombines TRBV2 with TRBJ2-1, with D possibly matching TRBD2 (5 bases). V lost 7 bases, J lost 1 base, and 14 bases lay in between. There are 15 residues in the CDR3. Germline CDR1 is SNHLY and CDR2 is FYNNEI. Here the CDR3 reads CASKGVASSYNEQFF. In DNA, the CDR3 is TGTGCCAGCAAGGGAGTCGCGAGTTCCTACAATGAGCAGTTCTTC.

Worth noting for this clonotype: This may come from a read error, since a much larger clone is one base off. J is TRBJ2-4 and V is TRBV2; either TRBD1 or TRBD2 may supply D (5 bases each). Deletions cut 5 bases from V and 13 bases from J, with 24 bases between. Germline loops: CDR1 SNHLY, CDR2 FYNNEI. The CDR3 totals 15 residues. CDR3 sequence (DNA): TGTGCCAGCAGTCCAGACCGGGACGCATACAATGAGCAGTACTTC. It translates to CASSPDRDAYNEQYF.

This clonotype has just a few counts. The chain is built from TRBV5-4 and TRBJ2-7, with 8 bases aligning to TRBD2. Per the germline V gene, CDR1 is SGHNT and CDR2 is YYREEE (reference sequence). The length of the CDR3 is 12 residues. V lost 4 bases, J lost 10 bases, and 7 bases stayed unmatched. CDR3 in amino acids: CASSPGGTSQYF. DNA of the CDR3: TGTGCCAGCAGCCCGGGGGGGACTAGTCAGTACTTC.

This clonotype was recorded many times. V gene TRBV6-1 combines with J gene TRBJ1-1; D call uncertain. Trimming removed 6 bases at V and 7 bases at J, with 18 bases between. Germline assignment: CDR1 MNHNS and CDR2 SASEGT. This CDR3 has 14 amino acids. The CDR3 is CASRPQEWMGEAFF. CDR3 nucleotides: TGTGCCAGCAGGCCACAAGAATGGATGGGTGAAGCTTTCTTT.

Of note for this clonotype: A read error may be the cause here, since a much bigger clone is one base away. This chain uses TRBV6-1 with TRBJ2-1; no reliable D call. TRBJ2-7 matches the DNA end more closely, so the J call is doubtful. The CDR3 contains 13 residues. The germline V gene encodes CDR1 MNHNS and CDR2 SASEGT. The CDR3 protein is CASSRSSYNEQYF. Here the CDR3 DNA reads TGTGCCAGCAGCCGAAGCTCCTACAATGAGCAGTACTTC.

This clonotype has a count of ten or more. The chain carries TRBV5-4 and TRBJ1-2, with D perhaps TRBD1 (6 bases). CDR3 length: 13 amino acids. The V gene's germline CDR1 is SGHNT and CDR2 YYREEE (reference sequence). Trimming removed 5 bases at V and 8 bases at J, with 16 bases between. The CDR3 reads CASRSPGTTGYTF. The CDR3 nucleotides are TGTGCCAGCAGGTCCCCCGGGACAACGGGCTACACCTTC.

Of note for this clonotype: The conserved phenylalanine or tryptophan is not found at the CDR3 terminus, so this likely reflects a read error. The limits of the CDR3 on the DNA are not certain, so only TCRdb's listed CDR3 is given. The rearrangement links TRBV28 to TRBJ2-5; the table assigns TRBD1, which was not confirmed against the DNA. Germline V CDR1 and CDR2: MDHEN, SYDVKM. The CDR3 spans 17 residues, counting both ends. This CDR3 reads CASSLSDKTYNEQFFGA.

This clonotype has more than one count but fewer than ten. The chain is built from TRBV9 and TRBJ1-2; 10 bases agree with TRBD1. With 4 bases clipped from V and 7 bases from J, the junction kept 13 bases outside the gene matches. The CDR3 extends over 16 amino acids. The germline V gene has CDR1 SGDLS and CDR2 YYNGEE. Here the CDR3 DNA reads TGTGCCAGCAGCACAATGACCGGGACAGGGGCAGGTGGCTACACCTTC. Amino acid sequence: CASSTMTGTGAGGYTF.

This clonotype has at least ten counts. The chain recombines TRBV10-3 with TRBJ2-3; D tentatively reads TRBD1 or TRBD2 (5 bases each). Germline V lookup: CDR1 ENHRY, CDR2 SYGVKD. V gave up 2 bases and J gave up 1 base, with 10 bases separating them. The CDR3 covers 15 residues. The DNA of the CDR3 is TGTGCCATCAGTGAGGGGACCCTGGGCACAGATACGCAGTATTTT. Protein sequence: CAISEGTLGTDTQYF.

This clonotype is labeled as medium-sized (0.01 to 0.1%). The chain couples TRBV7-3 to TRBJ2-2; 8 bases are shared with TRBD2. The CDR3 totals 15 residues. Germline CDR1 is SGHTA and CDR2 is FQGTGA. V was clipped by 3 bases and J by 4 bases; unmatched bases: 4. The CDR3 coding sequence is TGTGCCAGCAGCTTGGGGACTAGTAGCACCGGGGAGCTGTTTTTT. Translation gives CASSLGTSSTGELFF.

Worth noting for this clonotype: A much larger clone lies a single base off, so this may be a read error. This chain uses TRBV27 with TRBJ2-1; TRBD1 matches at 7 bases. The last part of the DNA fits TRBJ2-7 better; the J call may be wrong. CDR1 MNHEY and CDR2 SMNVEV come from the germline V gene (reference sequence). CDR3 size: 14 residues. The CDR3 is CASSYTGDGDEQYF. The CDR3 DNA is TGTGCCAGCAGTTACACAGGGGACGGGGACGAGCAGTACTTC.

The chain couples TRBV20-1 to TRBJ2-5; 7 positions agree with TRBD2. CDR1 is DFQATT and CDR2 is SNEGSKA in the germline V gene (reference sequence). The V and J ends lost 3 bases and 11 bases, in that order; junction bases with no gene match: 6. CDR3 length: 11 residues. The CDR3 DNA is TGCAGTGCTAGTTCGGGGGGTGAGCAGTACTTC. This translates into CSASSGGEQYF.

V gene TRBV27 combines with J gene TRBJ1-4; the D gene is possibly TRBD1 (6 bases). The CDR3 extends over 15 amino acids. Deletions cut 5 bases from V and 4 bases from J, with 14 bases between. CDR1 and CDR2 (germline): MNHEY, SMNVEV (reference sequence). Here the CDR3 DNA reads TGTGCCAGCAGTCCACGGGGGCGGATTAATGAAAAACTGTTTTTT. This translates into CASSPRGRINEKLFF.

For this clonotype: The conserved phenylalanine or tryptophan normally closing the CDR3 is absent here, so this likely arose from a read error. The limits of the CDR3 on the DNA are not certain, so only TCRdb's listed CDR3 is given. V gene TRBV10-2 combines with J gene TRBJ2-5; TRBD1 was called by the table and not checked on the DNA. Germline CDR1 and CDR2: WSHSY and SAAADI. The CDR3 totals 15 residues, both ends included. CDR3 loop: CASSDGAGGGYTFGS.

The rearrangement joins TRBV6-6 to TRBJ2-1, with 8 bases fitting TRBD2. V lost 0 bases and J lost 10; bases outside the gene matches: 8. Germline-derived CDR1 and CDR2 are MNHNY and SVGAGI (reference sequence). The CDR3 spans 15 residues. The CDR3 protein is CASSYSAGGRDEQFF. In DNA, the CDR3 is TGTGCCAGCAGTTACTCGGCGGGGGGCCGCGACGAGCAGTTCTTC.

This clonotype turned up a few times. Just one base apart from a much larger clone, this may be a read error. CDR3 sequence: CASSLDSWLAGGEQYF. Here the CDR3 DNA reads TGTGCCAGCAGCTTAGATTCTTGGCTAGCGGGCGGTGAGCAGTACTTC. The J gene is TRBJ2-7, the V gene TRBV11-3; TRBD2 matches 8 bases. J was trimmed by 7 bases and V by 0 bases; bases with no gene match: 11. Looked up from germline, CDR1 is SGHNT and CDR2 is YENEEA. CDR3 size: 16 residues.

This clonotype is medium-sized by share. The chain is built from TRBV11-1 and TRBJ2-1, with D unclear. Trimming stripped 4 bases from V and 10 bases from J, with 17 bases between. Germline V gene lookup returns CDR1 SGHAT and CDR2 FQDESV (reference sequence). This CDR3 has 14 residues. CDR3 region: CASSSFSGTAEQFF. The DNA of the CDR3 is TGTGCCAGCAGCTCATTCTCAGGAACGGCCGAGCAGTTCTTC.

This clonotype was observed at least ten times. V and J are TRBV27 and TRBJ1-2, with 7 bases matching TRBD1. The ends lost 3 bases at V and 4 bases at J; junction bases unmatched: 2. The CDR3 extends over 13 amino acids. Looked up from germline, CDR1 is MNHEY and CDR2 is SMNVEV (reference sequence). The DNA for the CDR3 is TGTGCCAGCAGTTTGACAGGGACCTATGGCTACACCTTC. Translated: CASSLTGTYGYTF.

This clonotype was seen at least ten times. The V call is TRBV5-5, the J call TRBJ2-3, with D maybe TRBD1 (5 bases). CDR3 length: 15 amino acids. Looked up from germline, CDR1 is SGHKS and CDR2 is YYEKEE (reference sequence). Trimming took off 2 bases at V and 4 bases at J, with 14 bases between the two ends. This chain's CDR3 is CASSLRAGRADTQYF. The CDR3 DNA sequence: TGTGCCAGCAGCTTAAGGGCAGGGCGAGCAGATACGCAGTATTTT.

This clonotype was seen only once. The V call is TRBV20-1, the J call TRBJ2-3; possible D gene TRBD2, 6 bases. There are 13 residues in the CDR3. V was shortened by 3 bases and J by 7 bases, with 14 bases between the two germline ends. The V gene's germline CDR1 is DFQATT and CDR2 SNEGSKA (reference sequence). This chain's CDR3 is CSASGGLRNTQYF. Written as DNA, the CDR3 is TGCAGTGCTAGCGGGGGTCTGCGAAATACGCAGTATTTT.

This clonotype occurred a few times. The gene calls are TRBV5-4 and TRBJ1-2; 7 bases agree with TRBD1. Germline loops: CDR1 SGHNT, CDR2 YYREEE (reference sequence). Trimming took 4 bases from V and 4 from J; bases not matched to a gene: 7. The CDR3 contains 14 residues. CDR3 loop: CASSSPGQFYGYTF. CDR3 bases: TGTGCCAGCAGCAGCCCGGGACAGTTCTATGGCTACACCTTC.

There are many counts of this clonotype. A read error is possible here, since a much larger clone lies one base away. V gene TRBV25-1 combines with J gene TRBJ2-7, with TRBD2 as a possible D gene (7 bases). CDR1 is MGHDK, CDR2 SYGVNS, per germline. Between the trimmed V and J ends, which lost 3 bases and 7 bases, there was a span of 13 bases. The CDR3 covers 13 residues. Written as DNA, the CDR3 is TGTGCCAGCAGTGAGGGCGGGGGCAATGAGCAGTACTTC. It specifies CASSEGGGNEQYF.

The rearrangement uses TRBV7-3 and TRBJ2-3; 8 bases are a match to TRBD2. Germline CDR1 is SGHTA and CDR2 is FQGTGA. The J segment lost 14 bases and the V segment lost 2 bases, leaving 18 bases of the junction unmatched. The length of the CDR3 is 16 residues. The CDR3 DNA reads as TGTGCCAGCAGCTTACTAGGCGGGGGGCGGACCGGGGAGCCGTATTTT. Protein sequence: CASSLLGGGRTGEPYF. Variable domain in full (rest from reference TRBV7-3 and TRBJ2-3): GAGVSQTPSNKVTEKGKYVELRCDPISGHTALYWYRQSLGQGPEFLIYFQGTGAADDSGLPNDRFFAVRPEGSVSTLKIQRTERGDSAVYLCASSLLGGGRTGEPYFGPGTRLTVL.

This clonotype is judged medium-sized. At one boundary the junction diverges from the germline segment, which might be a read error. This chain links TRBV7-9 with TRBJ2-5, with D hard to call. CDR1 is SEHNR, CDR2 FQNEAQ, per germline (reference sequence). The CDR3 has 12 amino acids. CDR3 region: CASSVQNSPLHF. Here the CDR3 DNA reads TGTGCCAGCAGCGTACAGAATTCACCCCTCCACTTC.

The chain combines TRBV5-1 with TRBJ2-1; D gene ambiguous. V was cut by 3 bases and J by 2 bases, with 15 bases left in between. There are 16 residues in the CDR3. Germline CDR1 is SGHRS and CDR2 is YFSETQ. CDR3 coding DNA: TGCGCCAGCAGCTCCCCAACAGAGCCTGCCTACAATGAGCAGTTCTTC. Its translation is CASSSPTEPAYNEQFF.

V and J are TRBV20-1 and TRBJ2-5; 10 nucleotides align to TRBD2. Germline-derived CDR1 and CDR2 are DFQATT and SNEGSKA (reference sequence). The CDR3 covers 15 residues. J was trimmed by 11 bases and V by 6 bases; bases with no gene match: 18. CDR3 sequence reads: CSAHSGTSVHNEQYF. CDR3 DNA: TGCAGTGCCCATTCCGGGACTAGCGTGCACAATGAGCAGTACTTC.